A single T cell receptor (beta chain) is shown here with its context. Original analysis: Scientists estimated how many nucleated cells there were by amplifying reference gene primers. This table comes from immunoSEQ multiplex PCR, and its TCRdb copy is limited to in-frame clones, with some not included. Clone size and V and J calls were adopted from that table, with D and trimming inferred from the DNA. The sample includes around 84,000 clones, around three quarters of them seen just once. The sample belongs to a study of blood T cell repertoires in COVID-19. Across the whole study: Italy, Spain and the United States were the sources of the convalescent and acute COVID-19 samples. PBMCs, B-cell-depleted T cells, or T cells provided the cDNA or gDNA that made up the material.

CDR3 size: 18 residues. V lost 1 base and J lost 5; bases outside the gene matches: 14. The germline CDR1 and CDR2 sequences are MGHRA and YSYEKL. Sequencing was done on a sample of peripheral blood. This TCR derives from a man aged 45-60 years with active or convalescent COVID-19. V usage is TRBV4-1 and J usage is TRBJ1-5, with TRBD1 matching over 7 bases. CDR3 in DNA: TGCGCCAGCAGCCAAGCCAACGACAGGGCAAGCGGTCATCAGCCCCAGCATTTT. Translating gives CASSQANDRASGHQPQHF.